Below, 9 T cell receptor beta chains from the same sample are listed, as sequenced in a study of T cell responses to AZD1222 COVID-19 vaccine. Some clones are missing from TCRdb's copy, which holds only in-frame ones; the method was immunoSEQ multiplex PCR. The sample records about 110,000 clones, about 91% being singletons. Sequencing used peripheral blood, obtained 28 days after the second AZD1222 dose. The receptors were sampled from an adult who received the AZD1222 COVID-19 vaccine.

The genes are TRBV4-2 and TRBJ1-6; 7 bases are shared with TRBD1. This CDR3 is 16 amino acids long. V dropped 0 bases and J dropped 7; count of bases not matched to a gene: 6. CDR1 LGHNA and CDR2 YNFKEQ come from the germline V gene. CDR3 nucleotides: TGTGCCAGCAGCCAAGATCGGCAGGGGGGGAATTCACCCCTCCACTTT. As protein: CASSQDRQGGNSPLHF.

This sequence joins TRBV12-3 or TRBV12-4 and TRBJ1-6, with a weak D call TRBD1 (6 bases). V lost 5 bases, J lost 10 bases, and 9 bases lay in between. The length of the CDR3 is 12 residues. CDR3 region: CASSRGPSPLHF. In nucleotides, the CDR3 is TGTGCCAGCAGTCGGGGGCCGTCACCCCTCCACTTT.

The CDR3 region has the DNA TGTGCCAGTAGTACCCAAGGGCTGAACACTGAAGCTTTCTTT. Translated, it gives CASSTQGLNTEAFF. The J gene is TRBJ1-1, the V gene TRBV19; D unclear. Trimming took off 4 bases at V and 0 bases at J, with 9 bases between the two ends. Germline V gene lookup returns CDR1 LNHDA and CDR2 SQIVND (reference sequence). CDR3 length equals 14 residues.

The chain is built from TRBV5-1 and TRBJ1-6; 8 bases agree with TRBD1. V lost 0 bases and J lost 11; bases outside the gene matches: 16. The CDR3 spans 18 residues. Per the germline V gene, CDR1 is SGHRS and CDR2 is YFSETQ. CDR3 DNA sequence: TGCGCCAGCAGCTTGGAGTTATTGGGGACAGGACAATGGACACCCCTCCACTTT. This encodes CASSLELLGTGQWTPLHF.

This clone was seen just once. The chain carries TRBV18 and TRBJ2-7; 7 bases are a match to TRBD2. The CDR3 is made up of 14 amino acids. With V trimmed by 6 bases and J by 3 bases, 8 bases remained unmatched. Germline CDR1 reads KGHSH; CDR2 reads LQKENI. The CDR3 DNA reads as TGTGCCAGCTCCCACGGGGAGGGAATCTACGAGCAGTACTTC. This gives the protein CASSHGEGIYEQYF.

The chain employs TRBV15 and TRBJ1-1; perhaps TRBD1 as D (6 bases). CDR1 is LNHNV, CDR2 YYDKDF, per germline (reference sequence). V lost 3 bases to trimming and J lost 8 bases, with 19 bases between them. CDR3 length equals 15 residues. The CDR3 bases are TGTGCCACCAGCAGGGAAACTTCATTCGGGACAGAAGCTTTCTTT. Amino acid sequence: CATSRETSFGTEAFF.

The chain joins TRBV20-1 to TRBJ1-2; D remains unclear. CDR1 and CDR2 (germline): DFQATT, SNEGSKA (reference sequence). Between the trimmed V and J ends, which lost 5 bases and 7 bases, there was a span of 11 bases. The CDR3 totals 11 residues. The CDR3 loop is CSARARGGYTF. CDR3 DNA sequence: TGCAGTGCTCGGGCACGGGGTGGCTACACCTTC.

The rearrangement joins TRBV28 to TRBJ1-1, with 11 nucleotides matching TRBD1. Germline CDR1 reads MDHEN; CDR2 reads SYDVKM. Losses at the gene ends were 4 bases for V and 4 bases for J; bases not matched to a gene: 2. This CDR3 has 14 amino acids. As DNA, the CDR3 is TGTGCCAGCAGTTCCGGGACAGGGGGCACTGAAGCTTTCTTT. Protein product: CASSSGTGGTEAFF.

The CDR3 DNA reads TGTGCCACGGGGACTAGCGGGGGTTTAGATACGCAGTATTTT. This sequence encodes CATGTSGGLDTQYF. The V call is TRBV10-3, the J call TRBJ2-3, with 14 bases identical to TRBD2. There are 14 residues in the CDR3. The J segment lost 5 bases and the V segment lost 10 bases, leaving 5 bases of the junction unmatched. Germline V gene sequence: CDR1 ENHRY, CDR2 SYGVKD.